This T cell receptor (beta chain) was sequenced in a study of a mutant IDH1 vaccine in newly diagnosed glioma. Study context: A roughly 62% male, roughly 40% female split and a mean age of approximately 40 years characterized treated patients. The therapy given earlier, which was standard therapy, consisted of radiotherapy, temozolomide, or both, and most of the patients received both.

Sequencing used immunoSEQ multiplex PCR; TCRdb keeps in-frame clones, though not all of them. The top ten hold roughly 0.54% of the sample, which has roughly 99,000 clones, 80% to 90% seen once. Time point denoted: baseline, week 1 (first vaccination visit). Treatment noted: pre-vaccination baseline after standard-of-care therapy. New WHO grade 3 or 4 IDH1-mutant, ATRX-lost astrocytomas were present in all donors. The material sequenced was PBMCs, taken from a glioma patient treated with radiotherapy, temozolomide or both. The sequence was obtained from a woman aged 45-65 years with glioma.

The CDR3 is CASSADRYNEQFF. In DNA form, the CDR3 reads TGTGCCAGCAGTGCTGACAGATACAATGAGCAGTTCTTC. The chain combines TRBV6-5 with TRBJ2-1, with D possibly being TRBD1 (5 bases). Germline V gives CDR1 MNHEY, CDR2 SVGAGI. V lost 5 bases to trimming and J lost 4 bases, with 9 bases between them. The length of the CDR3 is 13 residues.